A single T cell receptor beta chain is shown here with its context. Its antigen remains unidentified. The length of the CDR3 is 15 residues. In germline, CDR1 is SGHVS, CDR2 FQNEAQ. V was cut by 4 bases and J by 0 bases, with 13 bases left in between. The sample comes from a study of vaccination and CD4 T cells after COVID-19. Treatment here: 10-day PBMC culture with coronavirus spike peptide pools or control peptides (ViraFEST assay). The Oncomine TCR Beta short-read assay was applied to DNA of cultured CD4+ T cells. Genomic DNA extraction was carried out from cultured CD4+ T cells. TCRdb passed the PCR reads through MiXCR, listing each CDR3 protein once. The sample yields 15,000 to 17,000 distinct CDR3 sequences, 40% to 55% seen once.

The chain couples TRBV7-8 to TRBJ2-7; D is perhaps TRBD2 (6 bases). Sequenced material: CD4+ T cells from blood, cultured in vitro, taken before SARS-CoV-2 vaccination. This receptor was identified in a human donor who had recovered from COVID-19. CDR3 bases: TGTGCCAGCAGCTCCGGGACTCAGAGCTCCTACGAGCAGTACTTC. Its translation is CASSSGTQSSYEQYF.